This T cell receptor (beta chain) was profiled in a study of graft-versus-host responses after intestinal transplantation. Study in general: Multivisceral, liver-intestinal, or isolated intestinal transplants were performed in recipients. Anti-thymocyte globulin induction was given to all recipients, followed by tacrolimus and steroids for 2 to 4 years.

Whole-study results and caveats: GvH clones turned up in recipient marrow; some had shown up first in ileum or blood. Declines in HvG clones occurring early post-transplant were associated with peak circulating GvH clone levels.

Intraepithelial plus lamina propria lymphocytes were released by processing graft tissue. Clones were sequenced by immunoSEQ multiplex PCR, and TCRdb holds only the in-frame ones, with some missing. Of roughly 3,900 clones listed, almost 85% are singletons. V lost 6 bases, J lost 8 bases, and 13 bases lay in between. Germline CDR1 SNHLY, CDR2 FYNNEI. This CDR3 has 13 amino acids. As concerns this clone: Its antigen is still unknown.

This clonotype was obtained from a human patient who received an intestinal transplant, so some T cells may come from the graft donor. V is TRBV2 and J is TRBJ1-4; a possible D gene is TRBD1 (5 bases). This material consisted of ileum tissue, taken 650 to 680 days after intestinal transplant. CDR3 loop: CASRISQGEKLFF. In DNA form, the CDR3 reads TGTGCCAGCAGAATCAGTCAGGGAGAAAAACTGTTTTTT.